This T cell receptor beta chain was profiled in a study of blood T cells in healthy people across ages (dated by TCRdb to between 2015 and 2016). For the wider study: In model experiments, template switching captured roughly one uniquely barcoded TCR beta cDNA molecule for every two T cells. To avoid experimental bias, donors of different ages were spread randomly across the sequencing lanes. Two additional independent replicas of 1 million unique cDNA reads from the same blood draw were analyzed for two donors (one aged 18 to 30 and one aged 80 or older). Donors were grouped into four age groups: young (average 16 years), middle-aged (around 39), aged (around 60) and long-lived (82). The study measured age-related changes in TCR beta repertoire diversity using deep sequencing normalized with unique cDNA molecular identifiers.

Broad study findings and their caveats: A strong correlation was found between observed TCR beta diversity and the percentage of naive T cells measured by flow cytometry. Compared with the aged group, the long-lived group had more naive CD4+ T cells, fewer expanded clones and increased TCR diversity, a pattern suggesting age selection. Since profiling was done on bulk unsorted PBMCs, naive and antigen-experienced compartments could not be conclusively compared. Estimates of total diversity based on one million sequenced T cells were considered lower bounds and underestimates. Observed TCR beta diversity per million T cells fell roughly linearly with age, and a significant reduction was already apparent by age around 44. Because donor CMV infection status was unknown, age-related changes in expanded clonotypes were potentially confounded.

The CDR3 contains 12 residues, cysteine and phenylalanine counted. The retained sequence is limited to the CDR3, 36 bases, with the frame set at the first base. Reading the germline V gene gives CDR1 SQVTM and CDR2 ANQGSEA. V sheds 3 bases and J sheds 4 bases, leaving 9 bases between their ends. Systemically healthy Caucasian individuals from Russia, approximately 39 in total and aged about 6 to 90 years, were included as donors. Each donor gave 9 to 10 milliliters of peripheral blood, collected into EDTA-treated Vacutainer tubes. Ficoll-Paque density-gradient centrifugation was used to isolate PBMCs, with at least 7 million obtained per sample. Trizol reagent was used to extract total RNA from PBMCs, with at least 6 micrograms per sample. For every donor, an aliquot of PBMCs went through flow cytometry to measure the percentages of naive CD45RAhigh/CD27high T cells. Library creation used 5' RACE. The run used an Illumina HiSeq 2500. A second roughly 6 to 11 cycle PCR used a sample-barcoded 5' primer and a J-beta primer mix. A template-switch 5' adaptor carrying 12 random nucleotides introduced a unique molecular identifier onto each TCR beta cDNA molecule. Each sample yielded at least 3 million CDR3-containing paired-end reads. First-strand cDNA synthesis was performed from all RNA using the Mint cDNA synthesis kit, with priming by a TRBC-specific oligonucleotide. Following uracil-DNA glycosylase treatment, all cDNA underwent a first 18-cycle PCR with the universal primers M1SS and BC2_uni_R. As for how the authors treated the data: For normalization, 1 million high-quality reads, each with a distinct molecular identifier, were randomly selected from each sample. Instead of being binned into consensus sequences, reads that shared molecular identifiers were thrown out. MiTCR, run with a Q25 quality threshold and the strictest error-elimination algorithm, handled CDR3 identification, clonotype clustering and error correction. Lower-bound total TCR beta diversity was estimated with a nonparametric unseen species model using Euler transformation. TCRdb reworked the public reads: Q25 trimming with fastp, MiXCR clone assembly, productive beta chains retained. When rows share a CDR3 protein, they turn into one entry using the most common DNA and genes. The V and J calls come from TCRdb's annotation, not from the publication. The sample table records 600,000 or so distinct CDR3 sequences; 47% of these occur just once. The biggest ten clones account for 20% to 25% of the sample.

This clonotype has only a few counts. The antigen it binds to is not known. Base qualities are not at hand, and no much larger clone is one base apart. The sequenced material came from blood. The sequence was obtained from a man aged 80 or over in good health. The chain couples TRBV29-1 to TRBJ1-2; the D region possibly corresponds to TRBD1 (5 bases align). The CDR3 in this case is CSVDQGGYGYTF. The bases read TGCAGCGTTGATCAGGGAGGCTATGGCTACACCTTC.